This T cell receptor (beta chain) is from a study of shared clonotypes between healthy human individuals (dated by TCRdb to the early 2020s). Broadly, across the study: A couple of women and a few men aged 18 to 49 years were included in the cohort. Per donor, leukapheresis produced somewhere between about 0.9 and 9 billion PBMCs. For each donor, CD4 naive and CD4 memory were each given three plates, CD8 naive was given two plates, and CD8 memory was given one plate. Libraries were prepared and TCR repertoires were sequenced by different laboratories using diverse techniques, in order to increase sequencing depth and limit assay-specific biases. To estimate repertoire size and how much clonotype sharing occurs between individuals, the study deeply sequenced the blood TCR repertoires of a handful of healthy adults.

Worth noting for this clone: The specificity of this receptor is unknown. The sample holds no much larger clone one base away, and base qualities are not on file.

CDR1 and CDR2 are drawn from the germline V gene: MNHEY, SVGAGI. V lost 2 bases and J lost 1 base; the stretch between them is 8 bases long. The CDR3 runs 14 residues from the cysteine to the phenylalanine. Only the CDR3 part of the read is kept: 42 bases, read in frame from the first base. Using the deep immunoSEQ assay, TCR CDR3 regions were amplified from genomic DNA by multiplex PCR. Extracted genomic DNA from each cell subset was spread evenly across all wells of several immunoSEQ 96-well plates, with each plate serving as a replicate. For sorted subsets, around 0.2 ug genomic DNA, equal to tens of thousands of T cell genomes, was loaded into each replicate PCR. The purified libraries were quantified using a Qubit 3.0 fluorometer, sized with a Bioanalyzer 2100, and then quantified again using the KAPA Library Quantification kit. Each immunoSEQ 96-well plate was sequenced on its own single-read 150-cycle Illumina NextSeq 550 flow cell. On the study's bioinformatics: The immunoSEQ output contained only junctional sequences without quality scores, so filtering could not match that applied to full-length reads. To assign V/J genes and CDR3, sequences were annotated against IMGT germline references using PyIR, a Python wrapper for IgBLAST v1.9. Reads were filtered out if the reads had weak V/J assignments (E-value above 1e-6), no CDR3, stop codons, out-of-frame junctions, or ambiguous translated residues. A V3J clonotype was defined by an identical inferred V gene, J gene, and CDR3 amino acid sequence. Percentage overlap between repertoires was computed as shared unique clonotypes divided by the size of the smaller repertoire. Repertoire richness was assessed with RTK rarefaction, the Chao1 estimator, and Recon v2.1 estimates of unobserved clonotypes. Generation probabilities for all TCRbeta clonotypes obtained by the gDNA method from several donors were computed using OLGA. In TCRdb, the immuneACCESS table is reduced to in-frame sequences with V and J assigned. These tables do not hold every clone; where another copy was compared, an unresolved V gene accounts for under half, and the others remain unexplained. V, J and clone size were drawn from that table, and D and trimming were deduced from the DNA. For this sample the table gives hundreds of thousands of clones, of which roughly 94% were detected only once. 24% of the sample comes from the top ten.

CD8 naive samples were obtained by positive selection for CCR7 among CD45RO-negative cells, yielding a CD45RA+CCR7+ population from which TemRA cells were excluded. Donors were healthy HIV-negative adults with no recently reported acute infections or vaccinations. Only Caucasian adults living in Nashville, Tennessee, USA were represented among the donors. Blood was obtained by leukapheresis, after which PBMCs were separated by Ficoll-Histopaque density gradient centrifugation and cryopreserved in liquid nitrogen vapor phase. Analytical flow cytometry was used to check the purity and quantity of every magnetically sorted T cell population. Genomic DNA was isolated from each sorted fraction and quantified by UV absorbance on a Nanodrop 2000c. The investigation overall reported the following: Based on pairwise subsampling, the degree of clonotype sharing among donors was expected to be affected by sequencing depth. Naive subsets generally had larger estimated clonotype richness than memory subsets. Compared with non-shared clonotypes, the clonotypes found in all four sorted-subset donors had higher generation probabilities. Sampling was restricted to blood, and TCR repertoires in tissue are likely to differ from TCR repertoires in blood. Rarefaction of sorted-subset datasets indicated incomplete sequencing despite the large sequencing depth. Because the study included a small number of donors, the genetic and exposure-history diversity represented was limited. Sharing across four donors was observed for about 5% of naive CD4, under 4% of naive CD8, about 2.3% of memory CD4, and approximately 0.41% of memory CD8 clonotypes.

In this chain, TRBV6-5 is recombined with TRBJ1-2; TRBD1 might be the D gene, on 5 matching bases. Specimen: naive CD8+ T cells sorted from blood. The cell subset or site label for this specimen denotes: CD45RA+CCR7+. This receptor was obtained from a man aged 30 to 45 in good health. CDR3 reads: CASSYRGINYGYTF. DNA sequence: TGTGCCAGCAGTTACCGGGGGATTAACTATGGCTACACCTTC.